Below are 9 T cell receptor beta chains sequenced from a single sample in a study of T cells in Graves' hyperthyroidism and ophthalmopathy. The source material, RNA transcripts, was used to amplify TCR beta CDR3 regions. The TCR CDR3 was amplified in a first-round RT-PCR using the HTBI primer set. TCRdb re-called the multiplex PCR reads with MiXCR, one entry per CDR3 protein. Here the sample spans approximately 510,000 distinct CDR3 sequences, over 45% being singletons. The sequenced material came from peripheral blood or thyroid tissue (not recorded which). The source is an adult woman with Graves' disease, either hyperthyroidism or ophthalmopathy (not recorded which).

This clonotype was counted ten times or more. The V and J genes are TRBV7-2 and TRBJ2-5; TRBD1 matches 10 bases. The CDR3 is made up of 16 amino acids. The J segment lost 1 base and the V segment lost 5 bases, leaving 7 bases of the junction unmatched. CDR1 SGHTA and CDR2 FQGNSA come from the germline V gene. This CDR3 is CASSRSGTGVQETQYF. In DNA form, the CDR3 reads TGTGCCAGCAGCCGATCCGGGACAGGGGTCCAAGAGACCCAGTACTTC.

This clonotype was detected ten times or more. The chain employs TRBV2 and TRBJ2-5; D call uncertain. Trimming stripped 6 bases from V and 2 bases from J, with 10 bases between. CDR3 length equals 13 residues. The germline CDR1 and CDR2 sequences are SNHLY and FYNNEI. CDR3 loop: CASSRTPQETQYF. The CDR3 nucleotides read TGTGCCAGCAGCCGCACCCCTCAAGAGACCCAGTACTTC.

V usage is TRBV6-1 and J usage is TRBJ2-7, with D perhaps TRBD1 (6 bases). Germline lookup yields CDR1 MNHNS and CDR2 SASEGT. There are 11 residues in the CDR3. Trimming stripped 6 bases from V and 8 bases from J, with 11 bases between. Written as DNA, the CDR3 is TGTGCCAGCAGCCTACAGGGACAGCAGTACTTC. Protein sequence: CASSLQGQQYF.

The sample holds many counts of this clonotype. This chain connects TRBV29-1 to TRBJ1-1; D is unclear. There are 12 residues in the CDR3. V was cut by 3 bases and J by 8 bases, with 13 bases left in between. The germline V gene has CDR1 SQVTM and CDR2 ANQGSEA. The CDR3 DNA sequence: TGCAGCGTTGATTCGAACACCAAGGAAGCTTTCTTT. Translated, it gives CSVDSNTKEAFF.

The V and J genes are TRBV4-3 and TRBJ1-2; 11 bases align to TRBD1. This CDR3 comprises 15 residues. CDR1 and CDR2 from the germline V gene are LGHNA and YSLEER. Unmatched junction bases numbered 4, after V lost 1 base and J lost 6 bases. Here the CDR3 reads CASSQAGQGGDGYTF. In DNA form, the CDR3 reads TGCGCCAGCAGCCAAGCGGGACAGGGGGGTGATGGCTACACCTTC.

The CDR3 region has the DNA TGCAGCGTTGAAGAGCAGGGGCGAGGAGCTTTCTTT. This translates into CSVEEQGRGAFF. The rearrangement uses TRBV29-1 and TRBJ1-1, with D maybe TRBD1 (6 bases). CDR3 length: 12 residues. Germline CDR1 is SQVTM and CDR2 is ANQGSEA. V dropped 0 bases and J dropped 10 bases, with 12 bases sitting between them.

The V and J genes are TRBV11-2 and TRBJ1-1; 7 bases align to TRBD1. Germline V CDR1 and CDR2: SGHAT, FQNNGV. The CDR3 extends over 14 amino acids. V shed 5 bases and J 2 bases; nucleotides not matched to a gene: 5. Here the CDR3 reads CASSTGQVNTEAFF. CDR3 sequence (DNA): TGTGCCAGCAGCACCGGACAGGTCAACACTGAAGCTTTCTTT.

The chain carries TRBV4-3 and TRBJ1-5; D not resolved. The CDR3 has 15 amino acids. Trimming pared 0 bases from V and 5 bases from J, leaving 11 bases between. CDR1 is LGHNA, CDR2 YSLEER, per germline. CDR3 DNA: TGCGCCAGCAGCCAAGATGCGGCAGGAGATCAGCCCCAGCATTTT. Protein: CASSQDAAGDQPQHF.

The chain employs TRBV2 and TRBJ2-7; no definite D call. The germline CDR1 and CDR2 sequences are SNHLY and FYNNEI. The CDR3 sequence is 15 residues long. The V end was cut by 7 bases, the J end by 3 bases, with 19 bases between. CDR3 amino acids: CASTPWAQYFYEQYF. The CDR3 nucleotides read TGTGCCAGCACCCCCTGGGCCCAATATTTCTACGAGCAGTACTTC.